The rows below give T cell receptor beta chains drawn from one sample of a study of early T cells in non-severe SARS-CoV-2 infection. One entry per CDR3 protein results from TCRdb running MiXCR on the 5' RACE reads. Of 35,000 to 45,000 distinct CDR3 sequences in the sample, around 6% were seen once. Sequenced material: whole blood. The source is an adult who was a healthcare worker with PCR-confirmed SARS-CoV-2 infection or an uninfected control (not recorded which). CDR3s include the opening cysteine and the closing phenylalanine or tryptophan. D genes are given only for firm matches. Size values are once, few and many counts, or a class for expanded clones, and some rows have none.

D gene	J gene	clone size	V gene	CDR3 length	CDR3 DNA	CDR3 protein
TRBD2	TRBJ2-7	many	TRBV27	13	TGTGCCAGCAGTTCAACGGGGGGCTACGAGCAGTACTTC	CASSSTGGYEQYF
.	TRBJ2-1	few	TRBV6-2/TRBV6-3	15	TGTGCCAGCAGTTACTCGGGCGGGGGCTCCAATGAGCAGTTCTTC	CASSYSGGGSNEQFF
TRBD2	TRBJ2-3	many	TRBV11-2	18	TGTGCCAGCAGCTCCGGCGCGGGGACTAGCCGGGACACAGATACGCAGTATTTT	CASSSGAGTSRDTDTQYF
.	TRBJ1-1	.	TRBV6-5	14	TGTGCCAGCAGTTACGGAAACCGGAACACTGAAGCTTTCTTT	CASSYGNRNTEAFF
.	TRBJ2-1	many	TRBV28	15	TGTGCCAGCAGTTTTGGGTCTCAGGGGTACAATGAGCAGTTCTTC	CASSFGSQGYNEQFF
TRBD1	TRBJ2-5	few	TRBV5-1	14	TGCGCCAGCAGCACAGGGACAGGGAAAGAGACCCAGTACTTC	CASSTGTGKETQYF
TRBD1	TRBJ2-2	many	TRBV9	14	TGTGCCAGCAGCGCGGGACAGGGGAACGGGGAGCTGTTTTTT	CASSAGQGNGELFF
.	TRBJ2-7	many	TRBV5-1	14	TGCGCCAGCAGCTTGGAGAACAGAGCCTACGAGCAGTACTTC	CASSLENRAYEQYF
TRBD2	TRBJ2-7	many	TRBV20-1	14	TGCAGTGCTCCTAAGCGGGGGAGCTCCTACGAGCAGTACTTC	CSAPKRGSSYEQYF
.	TRBJ2-4	many	TRBV18	14	TGTGCCAGCTCACCACCGCAGGGCGGAAACATTCAGTACTTC	CASSPPQGGNIQYF
TRBD1	TRBJ1-1	many	TRBV2	14	TGTGCCAGCAGGGTCGCGTCGGGACAGCTCGAAGCTTTCTTT	CASRVASGQLEAFF
TRBD2	TRBJ2-2	.	TRBV4-2	15	TGTGCCAGCAGCCGTACTAGCGGGGGTACCGGGGAGCTGTTTTTT	CASSRTSGGTGELFF
.	TRBJ1-5	.	TRBV7-6	15	TGTGCCAGCAGCTTAGGAGTTGGACCCGATCAGCCCCAGCATTTT	CASSLGVGPDQPQHF
.	TRBJ1-1	few	TRBV2	11	TGTGCCAGGGGACTCGGTCCTGAAGCTTTCTTT	CARGLGPEAFF
TRBD1	TRBJ1-6	.	TRBV12-3/TRBV12-4	15	TGTGCCAGCAGTTTCCGGGACAGCCGAGCTTCACCCCTCCACTTT	CASSFRDSRASPLHF
TRBD1	TRBJ2-1	.	TRBV29-1	13	TGCAGCTCAGGGGGTTCAGCCTACAATGAGCAGTTCTTC	CSSGGSAYNEQFF
.	TRBJ2-5	many	TRBV29-1	13	TGCAGCGTTGAGGGGGTTGGGCCCGAGACCCAGTACTTC	CSVEGVGPETQYF
.	TRBJ1-6	many	TRBV4-3	14	TGCGCCAGCAGCCAAGATGGGACCAATTCACCCCTCCACTTT	CASSQDGTNSPLHF
TRBD1	TRBJ2-5	few	TRBV3-1	15	TGTGCCAGCAGCGCGAACCGGGACAGGGCTGAGACCCAGTACTTC	CASSANRDRAETQYF
TRBD2	TRBJ2-5	many	TRBV6-1	16	TGTGCCAGCAGTGAAGCGACAGCGGGGGGCCAAGAGACCCAGTACTTC	CASSEATAGGQETQYF
.	TRBJ1-5	few	TRBV19	13	TGTGCCAGTAGGGATCATTGGGGTGAGCCCCAGCATTTT	CASRDHWGEPQHF
TRBD1	TRBJ2-2	few	TRBV27	16	TGTGCCAGCAGCCTTCCCGGGACAGCTAACACCGGGGAGCTGTTTTTT	CASSLPGTANTGELFF
.	TRBJ2-1	medium-sized	TRBV19	14	TGTGCCAGTAGTCCGCAGGAGGCCGACAATGAGCAGTTCTTC	CASSPQEADNEQFF
.	TRBJ1-1	.	TRBV27	15	TGTGCCAGCACCCTCACCGCCAGGCAGAACACTGAAGCTTTCTTT	CASTLTARQNTEAFF
.	TRBJ2-7	few	TRBV14	16	TGTGCCAGCAGCCCCAGAAACCTCCTAGACCCCTACGAGCAGTACTTC	CASSPRNLLDPYEQYF
.	TRBJ2-3	many	TRBV5-6	15	TGTGCCAGCAGCTCTCCCCCTTTAGGCACAGATACGCAGTATTTT	CASSSPPLGTDTQYF
.	TRBJ1-5	medium-sized	TRBV5-5	14	TGTGCCAGCAGCCTCGGACAGTCGGCCCAGCCCCAGCATTTT	CASSLGQSAQPQHF
.	TRBJ2-7	many	TRBV7-9	15	TGTGCCAGCAGCTTAGACGCGGGGGCTTTCGACGAGCAGTACTTC	CASSLDAGAFDEQYF
.	TRBJ2-7	many	TRBV13	13	TGTGCCAGCAGCTTGACCGCCTCCTACGAGCAGTACTTC	CASSLTASYEQYF
.	TRBJ1-2	few	TRBV6-5	13	TGTGCCAGCTCCTACCGTGGCGGCTATGGCTACACCTTC	CASSYRGGYGYTF
.	TRBJ2-1	many	TRBV11-2	13	TGTGCCAGCAGCTTAAATACCGGCAATGAGCAGTTCTTC	CASSLNTGNEQFF
.	TRBJ1-5	many	TRBV7-8	17	TGTGCCAGCAGCTTAGCCCCCCGGGGCGGGCGCAATCAGCCCCAGCATTTT	CASSLAPRGGRNQPQHF
.	TRBJ2-2	many	TRBV11-3	14	TGTGCCAGCAGCTTACAGGGTAGCGCCGGGGAGCTGTTTTTT	CASSLQGSAGELFF
TRBD2	TRBJ2-1	many	TRBV5-4	16	TGTGCCAGCAGCAAGGTCGCGGGGGGGATCGACAATGAGCAGTTCTTC	CASSKVAGGIDNEQFF
.	TRBJ2-1	many	TRBV28	12	TGTGCCAGCAGTTTATTGGACGATGAGCAGTTCTTC	CASSLLDDEQFF
.	TRBJ1-5	.	TRBV5-1	14	TGCGCCAGCAGCAATGAACAGGGTGCCCAGCCCCAGCATTTT	CASSNEQGAQPQHF
.	TRBJ1-2	many	TRBV6-1	14	TGTGCCAGCAGTGAAGTGGGGGGCGACTATGGCTACACCTTC	CASSEVGGDYGYTF
.	TRBJ1-6	few	TRBV10-2	14	TGCGCCAGCAGTGAGAAGGGCTGGGATTCACCCCTCCACTTT	CASSEKGWDSPLHF
.	TRBJ1-2	many	TRBV10-3	14	TGTGCCATCAGTGAAAACAGCTATAACTATGGCTACACCTTC	CAISENSYNYGYTF
.	TRBJ1-4	few	TRBV19	14	TGTGCCAGTAGTTTACAGGGTATGGGAGAAAAACTGTTTTTT	CASSLQGMGEKLFF
TRBD2	TRBJ2-3	few	TRBV11-2	15	TGTGCCAGCAGCTTTCCAGCGGGGGCGAGCGGTACGCAGTATTTT	CASSFPAGASGTQYF
TRBD1	TRBJ2-5	many	TRBV6-6	15	TGTGCCAGCAGTTCACAGGGGGCAAGAGGAGAGACCCAGTACTTC	CASSSQGARGETQYF
TRBD2	TRBJ2-5	few	TRBV7-9	17	TGTGCCAGCAGCCCCGGCTTAGCGGGGGATTTGGAAGAGACCCAGTACTTC	CASSPGLAGDLEETQYF
.	TRBJ2-2	many	TRBV3-1	14	TGTGCCAGCAGCCACCCCTCGAACACCGGGGAGCTGTTTTTT	CASSHPSNTGELFF
TRBD1	TRBJ2-2	.	TRBV29-1	14	TGCAGCGTTGAAGGACAGGGAAACACCGGGGAGCTGTTTTTT	CSVEGQGNTGELFF
TRBD1	TRBJ2-1	many	TRBV7-7	15	TGTGCTAGCAGTCAGACAGGGGACTGTATCGATGAGCAGTTCTTC	CASSQTGDCIDEQFF
.	TRBJ2-5	few	TRBV29-1	11	TGCAGCGTTTTAACCGACTATACCCAGTACTTC	CSVLTDYTQYF
TRBD1	TRBJ2-7	few	TRBV18	14	TGTGCCAGCTCACCTGCGGGACAGGGGGCCGAGCAGTACTTC	CASSPAGQGAEQYF
.	TRBJ2-5	many	TRBV9	13	TGTGCCAGCAGCGTAAACAGCAAGGAGACCCAGTACTTC	CASSVNSKETQYF
TRBD1	TRBJ2-1	many	TRBV5-4	15	TGTGCCAGCAGCTTCCGGGACAGGGTATCCAATGAGCAGTTCTTC	CASSFRDRVSNEQFF